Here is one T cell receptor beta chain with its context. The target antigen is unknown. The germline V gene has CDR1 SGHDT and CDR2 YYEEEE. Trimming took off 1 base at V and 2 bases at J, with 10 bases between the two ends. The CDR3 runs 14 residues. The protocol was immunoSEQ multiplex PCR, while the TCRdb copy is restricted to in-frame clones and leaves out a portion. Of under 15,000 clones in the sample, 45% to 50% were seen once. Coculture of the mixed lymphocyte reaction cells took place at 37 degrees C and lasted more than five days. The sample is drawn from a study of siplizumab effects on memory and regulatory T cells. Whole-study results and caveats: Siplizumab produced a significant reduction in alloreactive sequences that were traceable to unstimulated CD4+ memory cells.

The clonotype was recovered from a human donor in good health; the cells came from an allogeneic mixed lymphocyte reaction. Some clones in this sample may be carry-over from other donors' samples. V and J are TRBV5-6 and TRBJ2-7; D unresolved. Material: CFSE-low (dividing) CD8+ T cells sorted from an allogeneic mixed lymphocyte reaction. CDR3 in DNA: TGTGCCAGCAGCTTGAGTTTTGGTCCCTACGAGCAGTACTTC. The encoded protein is CASSLSFGPYEQYF.